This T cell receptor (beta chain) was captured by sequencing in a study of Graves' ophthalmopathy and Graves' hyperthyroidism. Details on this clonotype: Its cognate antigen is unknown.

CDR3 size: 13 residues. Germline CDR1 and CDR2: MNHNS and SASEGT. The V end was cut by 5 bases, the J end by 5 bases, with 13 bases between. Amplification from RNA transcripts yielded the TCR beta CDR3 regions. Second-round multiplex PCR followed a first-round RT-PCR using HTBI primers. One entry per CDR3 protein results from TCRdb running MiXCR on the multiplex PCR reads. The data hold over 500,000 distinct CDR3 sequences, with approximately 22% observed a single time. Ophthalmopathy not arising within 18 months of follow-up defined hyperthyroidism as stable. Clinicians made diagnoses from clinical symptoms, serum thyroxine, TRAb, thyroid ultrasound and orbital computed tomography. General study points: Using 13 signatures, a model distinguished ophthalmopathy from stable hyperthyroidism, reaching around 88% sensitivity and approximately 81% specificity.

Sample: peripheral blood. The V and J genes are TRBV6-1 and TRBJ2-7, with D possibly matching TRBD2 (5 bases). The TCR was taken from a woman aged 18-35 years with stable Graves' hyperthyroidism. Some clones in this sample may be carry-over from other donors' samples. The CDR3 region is CASSPRDLNEQYF. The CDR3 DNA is TGTGCCAGCAGTCCCCGGGATCTCAACGAGCAGTACTTC.